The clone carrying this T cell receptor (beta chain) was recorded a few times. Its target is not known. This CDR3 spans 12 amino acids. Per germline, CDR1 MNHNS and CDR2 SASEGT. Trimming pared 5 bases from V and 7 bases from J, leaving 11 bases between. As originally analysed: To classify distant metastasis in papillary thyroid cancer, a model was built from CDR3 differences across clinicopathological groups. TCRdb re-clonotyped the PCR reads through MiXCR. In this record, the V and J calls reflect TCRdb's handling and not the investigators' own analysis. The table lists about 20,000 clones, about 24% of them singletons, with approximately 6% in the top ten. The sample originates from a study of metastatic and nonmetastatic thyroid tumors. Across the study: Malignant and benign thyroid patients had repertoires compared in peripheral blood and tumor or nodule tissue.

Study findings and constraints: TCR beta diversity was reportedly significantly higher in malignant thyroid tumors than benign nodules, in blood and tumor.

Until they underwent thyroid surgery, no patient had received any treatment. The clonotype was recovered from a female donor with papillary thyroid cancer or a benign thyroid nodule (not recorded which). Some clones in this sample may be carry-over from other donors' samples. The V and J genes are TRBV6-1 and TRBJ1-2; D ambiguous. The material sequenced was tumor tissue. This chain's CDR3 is CASSTKTLGYTF. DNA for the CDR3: TGTGCCAGCAGTACTAAGACACTTGGCTACACCTTC.